Listed below are T cell receptor beta chains from one sample, sequenced in a study of CD8 T cells in ankylosing spondylitis. TCRdb reprocessed the 5' RACE reads via MiXCR and lists one record per CDR3 protein. The sample consists of 200,000 to 300,000 distinct CDR3 sequences, approximately 7.6% of them appearing once. Sequenced sample: blood, either unsorted or a sorted T cell fraction (not recorded which). The origin of the receptors is a female donor with ankylosing spondylitis or in good health (not recorded which). The CDR3 runs from the conserved cysteine through the conserved F or W. Each record gives: J gene, clone size, D gene, V gene, CDR3 protein, CDR3 DNA. The D gene is left open where the match is weak. Clone size is not always given. Where it is, it says once, few, many or a class for expanded clones.

TRBJ2-1 many TRBD2 TRBV4-3 CASSRLAGPKRDEQFF TGCGCCAGCAGCCGACTAGCGGGGCCTAAGAGGGATGAGCAGTTCTTC
TRBJ2-1 many NA TRBV5-1 CASSLVESSYNEQFF TGCGCCAGCAGCTTGGTTGAGAGCTCCTACAATGAGCAGTTCTTC
TRBJ2-5 few TRBD2 TRBV18 CASSPGLTSGSQETQYF TGTGCCAGCTCACCTGGCTTGACTAGCGGTTCCCAAGAGACCCAGTACTTC
TRBJ2-7 many NA TRBV12-5 CASGLRYEQYF TGTGCTAGTGGTTTACGCTACGAGCAGTACTTC
TRBJ2-4 few NA TRBV4-3 CASSQVGGVLNIQYF TGCGCCAGCAGCCAAGTAGGGGGGGTACTAAACATTCAGTACTTC
TRBJ2-7 NA NA TRBV30 CASPRRSTYEQYF TGTGCCTCCCCGCGGCGATCCACCTACGAGCAGTACTTC
TRBJ1-4 NA NA TRBV20-1 CSARDIGGITNEKLFF TGCAGTGCTAGAGATATCGGGGGCATAACTAATGAAAAACTGTTTTTT
TRBJ2-1 many NA TRBV5-6 CASSHEWEENEQFF TGTGCCAGCAGCCACGAATGGGAAGAGAATGAGCAGTTCTTC
TRBJ2-7 NA NA TRBV6-2/TRBV6-3 CATSYHRTNEQYF TGTGCCACCTCCTACCATCGGACGAACGAGCAGTACTTC
TRBJ1-2 many NA TRBV14 CASSQDWGSYGYTF TGTGCCAGCAGCCAAGACTGGGGATCCTATGGCTACACCTTC
TRBJ2-3 many NA TRBV20-1 CSASGRGSDTQYF TGCAGTGCTAGCGGGAGAGGGTCAGATACGCAGTATTTT
TRBJ1-5 many NA TRBV5-1 CASSLDSGRNQPQHF TGCGCCAGCAGCCTAGACTCAGGGCGGAATCAGCCCCAGCATTTT
TRBJ1-1 many NA TRBV6-6 CASSYKGGTEAFF TGTGCCAGCAGTTACAAAGGTGGCACTGAAGCTTTCTTT
TRBJ2-7 NA NA TRBV19 CASSSGSGSYYEQYF TGTGCCAGTAGTAGCGGAAGCGGCTCTTACTACGAGCAGTACTTC
TRBJ1-2 few NA TRBV7-9 CASSLDAAQGLFYGYTF TGTGCCAGCAGCTTAGATGCCGCACAGGGCCTATTCTATGGCTACACCTTC
TRBJ1-1 NA NA TRBV4-3 CASSQASGTHGGAEAFF TGCGCCAGCAGCCAGGCTTCCGGGACCCACGGAGGGGCTGAAGCTTTCTTT
TRBJ2-2 many TRBD1 TRBV9 CASSSDRVGELFF TGTGCCAGCAGCTCAGACAGGGTCGGGGAGCTGTTTTTT
TRBJ2-7 many NA TRBV29-1 CSVVESSYEQYF TGCAGCGTTGTTGAGAGCTCCTACGAGCAGTACTTC
TRBJ2-2 many TRBD2 TRBV28 CASSFSSGGYTGELFF TGTGCCAGCAGTTTCAGCAGCGGGGGATACACCGGGGAGCTGTTTTTT
TRBJ1-2 NA NA TRBV5-6 CASSLLTLGYTF TGTGCCAGCAGCTTATTGACCCTTGGCTACACCTTC
TRBJ2-7 few NA TRBV20-1 CSAQGQAASYEQYF TGCAGTGCGCAGGGTCAGGCGGCTTCCTACGAGCAGTACTTC
TRBJ1-3 many NA TRBV12-3/TRBV12-4 CASSRARSSGNTIYF TGTGCCAGCAGTAGGGCCCGAAGCTCTGGAAACACCATATATTTT
TRBJ2-7 many NA TRBV29-1 CSVEDGPREQYF TGCAGCGTTGAAGATGGGCCTCGTGAGCAGTACTTC
TRBJ2-5 many NA TRBV20-1 CSASGTAETQYF TGCAGTGCTAGTGGGACCGCGGAGACCCAGTACTTC
TRBJ2-7 NA TRBD1 TRBV4-1 CASSQVTGGLGEQYF TGCGCCAGCAGCCAAGTCACAGGGGGCCTGGGAGAGCAGTACTTC
TRBJ2-1 many TRBD2 TRBV20-1 CSARGLAGVVEQFF TGCAGTGCTAGGGGACTAGCGGGAGTTGTGGAGCAGTTCTTC
TRBJ1-5 many NA TRBV10-3 CAISDSKGDLEPQHF TGTGCCATCAGTGATTCGAAGGGGGACTTGGAGCCCCAGCATTTT